This T cell receptor (beta chain) is drawn from a study of blood T cells in healthy people across ages. Through a sample-barcoded 5' primer and a J-beta primer mix, a second PCR was run for 7 to 11 cycles. Every molecule of cDNA carried a tag from a template-switch adaptor with 12 random nucleotides. MiXCR was run by TCRdb on the 5' RACE reads, yielding one entry per CDR3 protein. Of some 1.7 million distinct CDR3 sequences in the sample, 25% to 30% were seen once. The CDR3 runs to 13 residues. CDR1 is SNHLY and CDR2 is FYNNEI in the germline V gene. Trimming removed 8 bases from V and 7 bases from J, with 14 bases in between. Each individual donor underwent a draw of 8 to 10 milliliters of peripheral blood. Isolation per sample recovered at least 7 million PBMCs. This clonotype was counted a few times.

The sequence came from a woman aged 30 to 39 in good health. The V call is TRBV2, the J call TRBJ1-4; a weak D match, TRBD1 (5 bases). Specimen: blood. CDR3 bases: TGTGCCAGCGTCCCAGGGAAGGCTGAAAAACTGTTTTTT. Protein product: CASVPGKAEKLFF. Using reference TRBV2 and TRBJ1-4 for the parts outside the CDR3, the full variable domain is EPEVTQTPSHQVTQMGQEVILRCVPISNHLYFYWYRQILGQKVEFLVSFYNNEISEKSEIFDDQFSVERPDGSNFTLKIRSTKLEDSAMYFCASVPGKAEKLFFGSGTQLSVL.